The 17 T cell receptor beta chains below come from one sample, sequenced in a study of T cells in Graves' hyperthyroidism and ophthalmopathy. TCR beta CDR3 sequences were amplified from RNA transcripts. The TCR CDR3 first-round RT-PCR relied on the HTBI primer set. TCRdb re-called the multiplex PCR reads through MiXCR, storing one row per CDR3 protein. The sample holds about 620,000 distinct CDR3 sequences, 16% seen once. The source material was blood. These receptors were collected from a woman aged 25 to 45 with Graves' hyperthyroidism.

The rearrangement links TRBV20-1 to TRBJ2-4, with 9 nucleotides matching TRBD2. The germline V gene encodes CDR1 DFQATT and CDR2 SNEGSKA (reference sequence). The J segment lost 13 bases and the V segment lost 4 bases, leaving 5 bases of the junction unmatched. The CDR3 totals 11 residues. This CDR3 is CSATGGGVQYF. The CDR3 bases are TGCAGTGCTACCGGCGGGGGGGTACAGTACTTC.

This clonotype was seen more than once but under ten times. The chain links TRBV6-1 to TRBJ2-5, with D unclear. Trimming stripped 6 bases from V and 0 bases from J, with 14 bases between. The CDR3 contains 15 residues. The germline V gene has CDR1 MNHNS and CDR2 SASEGT. The CDR3 region has the DNA TGTGCCAGCAGACCCGGAGATTTGTACCAAGAGACCCAGTACTTC. Its translation is CASRPGDLYQETQYF.

This clonotype has just one count. A much larger clonotype is one base distant, so this may be a read error. V usage is TRBV27 and J usage is TRBJ2-7; TRBD2 matches 8 bases. Per the germline V gene, CDR1 is MNHEY and CDR2 is SMNVEV (reference sequence). This CDR3 is built from 15 residues. The CDR3 protein is CASSFLAGGNDDQYF. The CDR3 DNA reads TGTGCCAGCAGTTTTCTGGCGGGAGGTAACGACGATCAGTACTTC.

CDR3 in amino acids: CAWSLGLGETQYF. The CDR3 DNA follows: TGTGCCTGGAGTTTGGGGCTTGGCGAGACCCAGTACTTC. This chain joins TRBV30 and TRBJ2-5; TRBD1 is a possible D gene (5 bases). The CDR3 length is 13 residues. Germline values: CDR1 GTSNPN, CDR2 SVGIG (reference sequence). V gave up 2 bases and J gave up 5 bases, with 12 bases separating them.

In this sample, this clonotype turned up many times. CDR3 sequence (DNA): TGCGCCAGCAGCTTGGCCTCTGGGACAGGGGGCGGCACTGAAGCTTTCTTT. As protein: CASSLASGTGGGTEAFF. The V and J genes are TRBV5-1 and TRBJ1-1, with 12 bases aligning to TRBD1. The CDR3 contains 17 residues. The germline V gene has CDR1 SGHRS and CDR2 YFSETQ. With 0 bases clipped from V and 4 bases from J, the junction kept 7 bases outside the gene matches. The full variable domain, completed using reference TRBV5-1 and TRBJ1-1, is KAGVTQTPRYLIKTRGQQVTLSCSPISGHRSVSWYQQTPGQGLQFLFEYFSETQRNKGNFPGRFSGRQFSNSRSEMNVSTLELGDSALYLCASSLASGTGGGTEAFFGQGTRLTVV.

This clonotype occurred many times. The gene calls are TRBV20-1 and TRBJ2-3, with 11 nucleotides matching TRBD2. There are 15 residues in the CDR3. Trimming took 5 bases from V and 4 from J; bases not matched to a gene: 8. CDR1 DFQATT and CDR2 SNEGSKA come from the germline V gene (reference sequence). The CDR3 sequence is CSAYLAGGEADTQYF. The CDR3 nucleotides read TGCAGTGCTTATCTAGCGGGGGGCGAGGCAGATACGCAGTATTTT.

J is TRBJ2-3 and V is TRBV7-3; D unclear. V lost 1 base and J 3 bases, leaving 5 bases between the germline ends. Per germline, CDR1 SGHTA and CDR2 FQGTGA. CDR3 length equals 13 residues. CDR3 DNA sequence: TGTGCCAGCAGCTTAATCATAACAGATACGCAGTATTTT. This gives the protein CASSLIITDTQYF.

This clonotype was recorded at least ten times. The chain employs TRBV2 and TRBJ2-7; D tentatively reads TRBD1 or TRBD2 (5 bases each). V lost 2 bases, J lost 4 bases, and 15 bases lay in between. Germline CDR1 SNHLY, CDR2 FYNNEI. The CDR3 extends over 15 amino acids. CDR3 sequence reads: CASSEIGFGTYEQYF. The CDR3 DNA sequence: TGTGCCAGCAGTGAAATAGGGTTTGGGACGTACGAGCAGTACTTC.

This clonotype was recorded a few times. V usage is TRBV20-1 and J usage is TRBJ1-5, with 8 bases aligning to TRBD1. Germline CDR1 DFQATT, CDR2 SNEGSKA (reference sequence). This CDR3 is built from 15 residues. The V segment lost 0 bases and the J segment 7 bases; nucleotides outside the gene matches: 8. The CDR3 loop reads CSARDRRTGSQPQHF. DNA for the CDR3: TGCAGTGCTAGAGATAGGAGGACAGGGAGCCAGCCCCAGCATTTT.

The genes are TRBV12-5 and TRBJ2-7; a possible D gene is TRBD1 (5 bases). V dropped 2 bases and J dropped 0 bases, with 11 bases sitting between them. This CDR3 is built from 15 residues. Germline V gives CDR1 LGHNT, CDR2 FRNRAP. CDR3 nucleotide sequence: TGTGCTAGTGGTTTGTGGCAGGGCTACTCCTACGAGCAGTACTTC. Amino acids: CASGLWQGYSYEQYF. Looking up the rest from reference TRBV12-5 and TRBJ2-7 gives the full variable domain: DARVTQTPRHKVTEMGQEVTMRCQPILGHNTVFWYRQTMMQGLELLAYFRNRAPLDDSGMPKDRFSAEMPDATLATLKIQPSEPRDSAVYFCASGLWQGYSYEQYFGPGTRLTVT.

This clonotype came up a few times. The chain has TRBV20-1 and TRBJ1-5; maybe TRBD1 (5 bases). The V gene's germline CDR1 is DFQATT and CDR2 SNEGSKA (reference sequence). The CDR3 covers 13 residues. Trimming shortened V by 6 bases and J by 3 bases, and 12 bases separated the two germline ends. Here the CDR3 reads CSALEGTNQPQHF. The CDR3 nucleotides read TGCAGTGCCCTGGAGGGGACCAATCAGCCCCAGCATTTT.

This clonotype was counted at least ten times. The chain combines TRBV12-3 or TRBV12-4 with TRBJ2-3; a weak D match, TRBD2 (5 bases). Trimming left V 6 bases short and J 5 bases short, with 12 bases between. The CDR3 spans 13 residues. CDR3 protein: CASRSLVGDTQYF. The CDR3 DNA is TGTGCCAGCAGGTCACTAGTGGGAGATACGCAGTATTTT.

Notes on this clonotype: The germline gene is not matched at one end of the junction; a read error may be the cause. The chain has TRBV5-1 and TRBJ2-7; D unresolved. This CDR3 has 14 amino acids. Germline CDR1 SGHRS, CDR2 YFSETQ. CDR3 in amino acids: CASSFLGNFYEQYF. CDR3 nucleotides: TGTGCCAGCAGCTTTCTAGGAAATTTTTACGAGCAGTACTTC.

This clonotype was observed at least ten times. The chain employs TRBV12-3 or TRBV12-4 and TRBJ1-3; no clear D gene. Deletions cut 2 bases from V and 1 base from J, with 15 bases between. This CDR3 has 17 amino acids. The DNA for the CDR3 is TGTGCCAGCAGTTTATTGAGGGTGTCTGGATCTGGAAACACCATATATTTT. Translating it yields CASSLLRVSGSGNTIYF.

This clonotype was seen at least ten times. The rearrangement uses TRBV7-8 and TRBJ2-7, with D tentatively TRBD2 (6 bases). With 2 bases removed from V and 6 bases from J, the gap between germline ends came to 8 bases. CDR1 and CDR2 (germline): SGHVS, FQNEAQ. The CDR3 runs to 12 residues. CDR3 residues: CASSLTGVEQYF. In DNA, the CDR3 is TGTGCCAGCAGCTTAACGGGGGTCGAGCAGTACTTC.

This clonotype was counted only a few times. The CDR3 sequence: CASSHPRETQYF. CDR3 nucleotide sequence: TGCGCCAGCAGCCACCCTAGGGAGACCCAGTACTTC. This chain links TRBV4-1 with TRBJ2-5; no definite D call. V was pared by 3 bases and J by 5 bases, with 7 bases between. Germline V gives CDR1 MGHRA, CDR2 YSYEKL. The CDR3 length is 12 residues.

This clonotype showed up just a few times. The J gene is TRBJ2-1, the V gene TRBV27; D is uncertain. Germline CDR1 reads MNHEY; CDR2 reads SMNVEV (reference sequence). The CDR3 spans 15 residues. V was pared by 6 bases and J by 0 bases, with 12 bases between. CDR3 in amino acids: CASRYLVGSYNEQFF. The CDR3 nucleotides are TGTGCCAGCAGGTACCTTGTAGGCTCCTACAATGAGCAGTTCTTC.